A selection of T cell receptor beta chains follows, all from one sample in a study of CD8+ T cells in alopecia areata. Clones were read by immunoSEQ multiplex PCR, and TCRdb kept only the in-frame ones, dropping some. The sample has under 250,000 clones, about 61% seen once. Sequenced input: CD8+ T cells sorted from blood. The receptor set was obtained from a human donor in good health. Both conserved end residues are part of each CDR3. Fields, in order: V gene, J gene, D gene, clone size, CDR3 DNA, CDR3 protein. The D gene is left open where the match is weak. Clone size appears in some rows only: once, few, many, or a class for an expanded clone.

V: TRBV4-1
J: TRBJ2-5
D: TRBD2
size: -
DNA: TGCGCCAGCAGCCAAGTGGGACTAGCAGGGACCCAGTACTTC
CDR3: CASSQVGLAGTQYF

V: TRBV13
J: TRBJ2-2
D: -
size: few
DNA: TGTGCCAGCAGCTTGGGGACAACGAACACCGGGGAGCTGTTTTTT
CDR3: CASSLGTTNTGELFF

V: TRBV4-1
J: TRBJ2-7
D: -
size: -
DNA: TGCGCCAGCAGCCAAATTCAGACGGATCCCTCCTACGAGCAGTACTTC
CDR3: CASSQIQTDPSYEQYF

V: TRBV5-4
J: TRBJ1-1
D: -
size: -
DNA: TGTGCCAGCAGCCCCCGGACCTATTCGAACACTGAAGCTTTCTTT
CDR3: CASSPRTYSNTEAFF

V: TRBV6-5
J: TRBJ1-1
D: -
size: -
DNA: TGTGCCAGCAGCCTGGGGGGGCGGACTGAAGCTTTCTTT
CDR3: CASSLGGRTEAFF

V: TRBV7-9
J: TRBJ1-2
D: -
size: -
DNA: TGTGCCAGCAGCTCAGGGACTGGCTACACCTTC
CDR3: CASSSGTGYTF

V: TRBV13
J: TRBJ2-5
D: -
size: -
DNA: TGTGCCAGCAGCTTCTCATCCTTCGAGACCCAGTACTTC
CDR3: CASSFSSFETQYF

V: TRBV15
J: TRBJ2-7
D: -
size: -
DNA: TGTGCCACCAGTGCGGAGAGGGGTAGCTCCTACGAGCAGTACTTC
CDR3: CATSAERGSSYEQYF

V: TRBV15
J: TRBJ2-1
D: -
size: -
DNA: TGTGCCACCAGCAGACCCATTAATGAGCAGTTCTTC
CDR3: CATSRPINEQFF

V: TRBV19
J: TRBJ2-1
D: -
size: -
DNA: TGTGCCAGTAGTATCGGTGGGTTTGACAATGAGCAGTTCTTC
CDR3: CASSIGGFDNEQFF

V: TRBV4-1
J: TRBJ1-2
D: -
size: -
DNA: TGCGCCAGCAGCCAAGGGAGGGAGGGGTTCTTC
CDR3: CASSQGREGFF

V: TRBV5-1
J: TRBJ1-5
D: -
size: few
DNA: TGCGCCAGCTCGGGGGGTACCGGCAATCAGCCCCAGCATTTT
CDR3: CASSGGTGNQPQHF

V: TRBV7-2
J: TRBJ2-7
D: TRBD1
size: few
DNA: TGTGCCAGCAGCTCGCCGGGACAGGGCTACGAGCAGTACTTC
CDR3: CASSSPGQGYEQYF

V: TRBV5-1
J: TRBJ2-6
D: -
size: -
DNA: TGCGCCAGCAGCCCCCTTGGGGCTGGGGCCAACGTCCTGACTTTC
CDR3: CASSPLGAGANVLTF

V: TRBV7-2
J: TRBJ2-5
D: TRBD2
size: -
DNA: TGTGCCAGCAGCTTTCCCGGGACTAGCGGGGGGAAACAAGAGACCCAGTACTTC
CDR3: CASSFPGTSGGKQETQYF

V: TRBV29-1
J: TRBJ1-1
D: TRBD1
size: -
DNA: TGCAGCGTTGAATCAGGACAGGGGCAAATAGGCGGGACGAACACTGAAGCTTTCTTT
CDR3: CSVESGQGQIGGTNTEAFF

V: TRBV12-2
J: TRBJ1-5
D: -
size: -
DNA: TGTGCAAGTCGCAACAGAACCGAGGGTAAGAATCAGCCCCAGCATTTT
CDR3: CASRNRTEGKNQPQHF

V: TRBV27
J: TRBJ2-7
D: -
size: -
DNA: TGTGCCAGCAGTCTGGACGGGTCGAGGTACGAGCAGTACTTC
CDR3: CASSLDGSRYEQYF

V: TRBV7-9
J: TRBJ1-5
D: -
size: -
DNA: TGTGCCAGCAGCTTAGGCGATCAGCCCCAGCATTTT
CDR3: CASSLGDQPQHF

V: TRBV13
J: TRBJ1-5
D: -
size: -
DNA: TGTGCCAGCAGCTTGAGCAATCAGCCCCAGCATTTT
CDR3: CASSLSNQPQHF

V: TRBV29-1
J: TRBJ2-3
D: TRBD2
size: -
DNA: TGCAGCGCGATAGCGGGGTACACAGATACGCAGTATTTT
CDR3: CSAIAGYTDTQYF

V: TRBV6-6
J: TRBJ1-2
D: -
size: many
DNA: TGTGCCAGCACCACAACGACGACTCCCCCGGATGGCTACACCTTC
CDR3: CASTTTTTPPDGYTF

V: TRBV29-1
J: TRBJ2-1
D: TRBD1
size: few
DNA: TGCAGCACAGAATTGACAGGGGCCTACAATGAGCAGTTCTTC
CDR3: CSTELTGAYNEQFF

V: TRBV28
J: TRBJ2-2
D: -
size: few
DNA: TGTGCCAGCAGTTTAACACGAGCCGGGGAGCTGTTTTTT
CDR3: CASSLTRAGELFF

V: TRBV14
J: TRBJ2-7
D: TRBD2
size: few
DNA: TGTGCCAGCAGCCCCCGACTAGCGGGGTTGCCACGCGAGCAGTACTTC
CDR3: CASSPRLAGLPREQYF

V: TRBV6-5
J: TRBJ1-1
D: -
size: -
DNA: TGTGCCAGCAACACAGGGAACACTGAAGCTTTCTTT
CDR3: CASNTGNTEAFF

V: TRBV7-2
J: TRBJ1-2
D: TRBD1
size: -
DNA: TGTGCCAGCAGCTTAATGACAGGGATGGCTGGCTACACCTTC
CDR3: CASSLMTGMAGYTF

V: TRBV13
J: TRBJ1-2
D: -
size: few
DNA: TGTGCCACCGCTCGGGGGACTAACTATGGCTACACCTTC
CDR3: CATARGTNYGYTF

V: TRBV11-2
J: TRBJ1-1
D: -
size: -
DNA: TGTGCCAGCAGCAATTCTAGGAGCACTGAAGCTTTCTTT
CDR3: CASSNSRSTEAFF

V: TRBV27
J: TRBJ1-1
D: -
size: -
DNA: TGTGCCAGCAGTACTACAGAGAACACTGAAGCTTTCTTT
CDR3: CASSTTENTEAFF

V: TRBV4-1
J: TRBJ1-5
D: -
size: -
DNA: TGCGCCAGCAGCCAAGATACTGGCAACAATCAGCCCCAGCATTTT
CDR3: CASSQDTGNNQPQHF

V: TRBV6-4
J: TRBJ2-4
D: -
size: once
DNA: TGTTTACCGGGACAAGTTGACTTC
CDR3: CLPGQVDF

V: TRBV7-9
J: TRBJ2-5
D: -
size: -
DNA: TGTGCCAGCAGCGTCCGAGGGTTCCAAGAGACCCAGTACTTC
CDR3: CASSVRGFQETQYF

V: TRBV23-1
J: TRBJ1-2
D: -
size: few
DNA: TGCGCCAGCAGTTCGAACACGGGAACGGACGGCTACACCTTC
CDR3: CASSSNTGTDGYTF

V: TRBV10-3
J: TRBJ1-1
D: -
size: few
DNA: TGTGCCATCAGTGAGTCAGACTGGGCAGGGGAAAGTAAAGCTTTCTTT
CDR3: CAISESDWAGESKAFF

V: TRBV19
J: TRBJ2-2
D: -
size: -
DNA: TGTGCCAGTAGTATAGAGACCGGGGAGCTGTTTTTT
CDR3: CASSIETGELFF

V: TRBV7-9
J: TRBJ2-3
D: TRBD2
size: -
DNA: TGTGCCAGCAGCCCATCGGGACTAGAGTACGATTTT
CDR3: CASSPSGLEYDF

V: TRBV5-6
J: TRBJ2-5
D: TRBD2
size: -
DNA: TGTGCCAGCAGATGGGGGGGTAATATAGAGACCCAGTACTTC
CDR3: CASRWGGNIETQYF

V: TRBV25-1
J: TRBJ2-5
D: TRBD2
size: -
DNA: TGTGCCAGCAGTGAATCAACTAGCGGACAAGAGACCCAGTACTTC
CDR3: CASSESTSGQETQYF

V: TRBV15
J: TRBJ2-3
D: -
size: -
DNA: TGTGCCACCAGTACCCGACTAGAGGATACGCAGTATTTT
CDR3: CATSTRLEDTQYF

V: TRBV29-1
J: TRBJ1-5
D: -
size: few
DNA: TGCAGCGTTGAAGGGGACAAGCCTAATCAGCCCCAGCATTTT
CDR3: CSVEGDKPNQPQHF

V: TRBV10-3
J: TRBJ2-5
D: TRBD2
size: once
DNA: TGTGCCATCGGGACTAGCGGGGGGGCAGGAGAGACCCAGTACTTC
CDR3: CAIGTSGGAGETQYF

V: TRBV27
J: TRBJ1-6
D: -
size: few
DNA: TGTGCCAGCAGTTTACCGGGAGCCTATAATTCACCCCTCCACTTT
CDR3: CASSLPGAYNSPLHF

V: TRBV7-8
J: TRBJ2-1
D: -
size: -
DNA: TGTGCCAGCAGCAAACTCAGACGGTACAATGAGCAGTTCTTC
CDR3: CASSKLRRYNEQFF

V: TRBV29-1
J: TRBJ2-3
D: -
size: -
DNA: TGCAGCGTTGAAACAGCTTACACAGATACGCAGTATTTT
CDR3: CSVETAYTDTQYF

V: TRBV30
J: TRBJ1-1
D: TRBD1
size: once
DNA: TGTGCCTGGAGTCCCCCAGGGGGGAACACTGAAGCTTTCTTT
CDR3: CAWSPPGGNTEAFF

V: TRBV15
J: TRBJ1-1
D: -
size: -
DNA: TGTGCCACCAGCAGAGTTGTGGGCACTGAAGCTTTCTTT
CDR3: CATSRVVGTEAFF

V: TRBV29-1
J: TRBJ1-2
D: -
size: once
DNA: TGCAGCGTTGAACCTCGTAACTATGGCTACACCTTC
CDR3: CSVEPRNYGYTF

V: TRBV5-4
J: TRBJ2-7
D: TRBD1
size: once
DNA: TGTGCCAGCAGCGCGAATACCCGACAGGGTCTGGACGAGCAGTACTTC
CDR3: CASSANTRQGLDEQYF

V: TRBV5-1
J: TRBJ2-2
D: -
size: few
DNA: TGCGCCAGCAGCCTGACTACGGTTGGGCGTACTTTGAACGGGGAGCTGTTTTTT
CDR3: CASSLTTVGRTLNGELFF

V: TRBV5-4
J: TRBJ2-6
D: -
size: few
DNA: TGTGCCAGCAGCCAGATCTCTGGGGCCAACGTCCTGACTTTC
CDR3: CASSQISGANVLTF

V: TRBV7-2
J: TRBJ1-5
D: TRBD1
size: -
DNA: TGTGCCAGCAGCCCTTTCCCAGGACAGGGAATCCAGCCCCAGCATTTT
CDR3: CASSPFPGQGIQPQHF

V: TRBV11-2
J: TRBJ2-1
D: -
size: -
DNA: TGTGCCAGCAGCTTGGGGCCCGCCCAGGACAATGAGCAGTTCTTC
CDR3: CASSLGPAQDNEQFF

V: TRBV2
J: TRBJ2-7
D: TRBD1
size: -
DNA: TGTGCCAGCAGTGAGTTGACAGGGATAGGATGGCAGTACTTC
CDR3: CASSELTGIGWQYF